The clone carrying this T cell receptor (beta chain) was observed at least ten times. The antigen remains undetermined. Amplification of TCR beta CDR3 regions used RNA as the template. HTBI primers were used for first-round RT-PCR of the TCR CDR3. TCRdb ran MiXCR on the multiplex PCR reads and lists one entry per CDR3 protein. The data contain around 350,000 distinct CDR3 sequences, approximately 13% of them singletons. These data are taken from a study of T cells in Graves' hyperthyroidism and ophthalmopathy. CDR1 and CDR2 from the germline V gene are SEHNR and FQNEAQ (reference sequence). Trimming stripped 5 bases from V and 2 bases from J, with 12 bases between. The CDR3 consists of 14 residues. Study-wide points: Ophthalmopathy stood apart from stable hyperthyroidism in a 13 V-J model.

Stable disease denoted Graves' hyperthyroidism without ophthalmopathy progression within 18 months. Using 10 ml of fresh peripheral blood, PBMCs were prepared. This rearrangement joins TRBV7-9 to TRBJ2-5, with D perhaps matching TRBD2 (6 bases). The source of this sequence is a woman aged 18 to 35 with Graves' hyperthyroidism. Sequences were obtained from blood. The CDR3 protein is CASSRLVGQETQYF. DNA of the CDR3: TGTGCCAGCAGCCGACTAGTCGGGCAAGAGACCCAGTACTTC.